This T cell receptor beta chain was documented in a study of blood T cell repertoires in COVID-19. About the study: From the United States, Italy and Spain came samples of acute and convalescent COVID-19.

TCRdb keeps only in-frame clones here, not all; method: immunoSEQ multiplex PCR. Among approximately 160,000 clones listed, 84% were seen once. The CDR3 is made up of 11 amino acids. Trimming took 3 bases from V and 6 from J, leaving 8 bases between them. Germline V gene lookup returns CDR1 DFQATT and CDR2 SNEGSKA (reference sequence). This receptor was identified in a woman of 80 years or more with acute or convalescent COVID-19. Sequences were obtained from peripheral blood. The chain links TRBV20-1 to TRBJ1-2, with TRBD1 as a possible D gene (5 bases). CDR3 region: CSARTVDGYTF. CDR3 nucleotides: TGCAGTGCTAGGACAGTAGATGGCTACACCTTC.